The present TCR beta chain was sequenced within a study of T cell clonotyping in hematopoietic cell transplantation. TCRdb's table, derived via immunoSEQ multiplex PCR, lists solely in-frame clones and lacks some. The sample lists 7,200 or so clones; about 91% were seen once. Germline-derived CDR1 and CDR2 are SNHLY and FYNNEI. Trimming removed 4 bases at V and 6 bases at J, with 28 bases between. The CDR3 runs to 19 residues. The V gene is TRBV2, the J gene TRBJ2-4; possibly TRBD1 for D (6 bases). The source of this sequence is a male patient aged 18 to 35 who had an allogeneic stem cell transplant from a related donor, so the T cells may come from the graft donor. Some clones in this sample may be carry-over from other donors' samples. The starting material was PBMCs, obtained 100 days after allogeneic stem cell transplant. The CDR3: CASSAPSEDQRIGGNIQYF. The CDR3 coding sequence is TGTGCCAGCAGTGCTCCGTCGGAGGATCAACGCATAGGGGGAAACATTCAGTACTTC. The variable domain in full, completed from reference TRBV2 and TRBJ2-4, reads EPEVTQTPSHQVTQMGQEVILRCVPISNHLYFYWYRQILGQKVEFLVSFYNNEISEKSEIFDDQFSVERPDGSNFTLKIRSTKLEDSAMYFCASSAPSEDQRIGGNIQYFGAGTRLSVL.